What follows are 17 T cell receptor beta chains derived from one specimen sequenced in a study of blood T cell repertoires in COVID-19. The data were produced by immunoSEQ multiplex PCR, yet TCRdb's version contains in-frame clones alone and is incomplete. The profile covers about 220,000 clones, with 65% to 90% appearing a single time and about 5% taken by the ten largest. Sequencing was done on a sample of peripheral blood. These receptors came from a human donor in a cohort sampled during active COVID-19.

The genes are TRBV7-8 and TRBJ1-1, with TRBD1 matching 8 bases. CDR3 length: 17 amino acids. The J segment lost 0 bases and the V segment lost 5 bases, leaving 11 bases of the junction unmatched. The germline V gene encodes CDR1 SGHVS and CDR2 FQNEAQ. The CDR3: CASSPRGDRGLNTEAFF. In DNA form, the CDR3 reads TGTGCCAGCAGCCCGAGAGGTGACAGGGGTCTGAACACTGAAGCTTTCTTT.

The CDR3 nucleotides are TGTGCCACCAGTGAGTCCGGACAAATGAACACTGAAGCTTTCTTT. As protein: CATSESGQMNTEAFF. The rearrangement links TRBV24-1 to TRBJ1-1; TRBD1 might be the D (5 bases). The germline CDR1 and CDR2 sequences are KGHDR and SFDVKD. The CDR3 is 15 amino acids. The V gene lost 4 bases and the J gene lost 0 bases, with 11 bases spanning the gap.

The chain uses TRBV3-1 (or the pseudogene TRBV3-2) and TRBJ2-5, with 8 positions matching TRBD2. The CDR3 loop spans 19 amino acids. Germline lookup yields CDR1 LGHDT and CDR2 YNNKEL (reference sequence). V dropped 4 bases and J dropped 4; count of bases not matched to a gene: 20. The CDR3 loop reads CASSRYLRGGRLLPETQYF. The CDR3 coding sequence is TGTGCCAGCAGCCGGTACCTCCGGGGCGGGAGGTTGTTGCCAGAGACCCAGTACTTC.

The rearrangement joins TRBV6-5 to TRBJ2-7; 13 bases are shared with TRBD2. Germline CDR1 is MNHEY and CDR2 is SVGAGI. Losses at the gene ends were 2 bases for V and 3 bases for J; bases not matched to a gene: 1. The CDR3 is 15 residues long. The CDR3 loop is CASSYRTSGSYEQYF. CDR3 bases: TGTGCCAGCAGTTACAGGACTAGCGGGAGCTACGAGCAGTACTTC.

The V call is TRBV7-8, the J call TRBJ2-5, with D perhaps matching TRBD1 (6 bases). V was clipped by 0 bases and J by 0 bases, with 8 bases between them. CDR1 is SGHVS, CDR2 FQNEAQ, per germline. The CDR3 sequence is 15 residues long. The CDR3 DNA follows: TGTGCCAGCAGCTTAGCAGGACAGTACCAAGAGACCCAGTACTTC. Translating it yields CASSLAGQYQETQYF. The complete variable domain, with remaining parts taken from reference TRBV7-8 and TRBJ2-5, reads GAGVSQSPRYKVAKRGQDVALRCDPISGHVSLFWYQQALGQGPEFLTYFQNEAQLDKSGLPSDRFFAERPEGSVSTLKIQRTQQEDSAVYLCASSLAGQYQETQYFGPGTRLLVL.

The CDR3 DNA reads as TGTGCCAGCAGCAAAAGAGGGACAGGGCGGTCGGATGAGCAGTTCTTC. Protein product: CASSKRGTGRSDEQFF. The J gene is TRBJ2-1, the V gene TRBV21-1; the D call in the table, TRBD1, was not verified against the DNA. TRBV21-1 is given as a pseudogene. The CDR3 is made up of 16 amino acids.

The chain is built from TRBV5-1 and TRBJ2-7, with a weak D call TRBD2 (6 bases). The CDR3 totals 14 residues. Germline CDR1 reads SGHRS; CDR2 reads YFSETQ. V was trimmed by 4 bases and J by 4 bases, leaving 15 bases between them. CDR3 sequence reads: CASSQGLTGYEQYF. In nucleotides, the CDR3 is TGCGCCAGCAGCCAGGGACTGACTGGTTACGAGCAGTACTTC.

The chain joins TRBV11-2 to TRBJ1-4, with no clear D. CDR3 length: 18 residues. The V end was cut by 5 bases, the J end by 0 bases, with 19 bases between. CDR1 is SGHAT, CDR2 FQNNGV, per germline. The CDR3 loop reads CASSPREGWRATNEKLFF. CDR3 in DNA: TGTGCCAGCAGCCCCCGGGAAGGGTGGAGGGCAACTAATGAAAAACTGTTTTTT.

The genes are TRBV6-6 and TRBJ1-1; D may be TRBD1 (5 bases). Trimming removed 8 bases from V and 0 bases from J, with 16 bases in between. Germline V gene sequence: CDR1 MNHNY, CDR2 SVGAGI (reference sequence). This CDR3 spans 15 amino acids. CDR3 bases: TGTGCCAGCTCCATGTTGGAGGGGATGAACACTGAAGCTTTCTTT. This gives the protein CASSMLEGMNTEAFF.

The chain employs TRBV18 and TRBJ1-2; D is perhaps TRBD1 (6 bases). The CDR3 totals 13 residues. Deletions cut 6 bases from V and 7 bases from J, with 15 bases between. The germline V gene encodes CDR1 KGHSH and CDR2 LQKENI. CDR3 sequence (DNA): TGTGCCAGCTCCACAGAGGGGGAAGGTGGCTACACCTTC. This codes for CASSTEGEGGYTF.

A few counts support this clone. This chain links TRBV30 with TRBJ2-7; D is perhaps TRBD2 (6 bases). V was clipped by 2 bases and J by 4 bases, with 24 bases between them. CDR1 GTSNPN and CDR2 SVGIG come from the germline V gene (reference sequence). The CDR3 has 17 amino acids. DNA for the CDR3: TGTGCCTGGAGTCAACACCCCTCGGGAGTTAAGGCGTACGAGCAGTACTTC. Residues: CAWSQHPSGVKAYEQYF.

The rearrangement joins TRBV18 to TRBJ1-6; D might be TRBD1 (6 bases). This CDR3 has 15 residues. V was clipped by 3 bases and J by 4 bases, with 10 bases between them. Germline CDR1 KGHSH, CDR2 LQKENI. CDR3 protein: CASSPGTSYNSPLHF. The CDR3 DNA reads TGTGCCAGCTCACCGGGGACAAGTTATAATTCACCCCTCCACTTT.

This clone occurred many times. The rearrangement joins TRBV27 to TRBJ2-1; 9 nucleotides match TRBD1. Trimming at V came to 7 bases and at J to 8 bases, leaving 9 bases not matched to a gene. The V gene's germline CDR1 is MNHEY and CDR2 SMNVEV (reference sequence). CDR3 size: 14 residues. The CDR3 DNA follows: TGTGCCAGCACCCCACGGGACAGGGAAGATGAGCAGTTCTTC. Its translation: CASTPRDREDEQFF.

The gene calls are TRBV14 and TRBJ2-5; 7 bases agree with TRBD1. Trimming at V came to 6 bases and at J to 6 bases, leaving 7 bases not matched to a gene. The germline V gene has CDR1 SGHDN and CDR2 FVKESK. The CDR3 sequence is 13 residues long. The CDR3 sequence: CASRPTGLKTQYF. DNA of the CDR3: TGTGCCAGCAGACCGACAGGGCTCAAGACCCAGTACTTC.

This chain links TRBV6-2 or TRBV6-3 with TRBJ2-7, with 7 positions matching TRBD1. V shed 5 bases and J 3 bases; nucleotides not matched to a gene: 7. CDR3 length: 14 amino acids. Germline loops: CDR1 MNHEY, CDR2 SVGEGT. The CDR3 protein is CASSDYRGLYEQYF. The CDR3 DNA reads TGTGCCAGCAGTGATTACAGGGGCCTCTACGAGCAGTACTTC.

This clone was observed a few times. The V call is TRBV18, the J call TRBJ2-6; 9 bases line up with TRBD1. The CDR3 loop spans 17 amino acids. Germline V gene sequence: CDR1 KGHSH, CDR2 LQKENI. The J segment lost 2 bases and the V segment lost 3 bases, leaving 5 bases of the junction unmatched. Here the CDR3 reads CASSPFGQGTGANVLTF. The CDR3 bases are TGTGCCAGCTCACCTTTTGGACAGGGGACTGGGGCCAACGTCCTGACTTTC.

This clone was picked up a small number of times. This rearrangement joins TRBV14 to TRBJ2-7; the match to TRBD2 covers 8 bases. Germline assignment: CDR1 SGHDN and CDR2 FVKESK. The CDR3 extends over 14 amino acids. The trim removed 4 bases at V and 8 bases at J, leaving 10 bases unmatched. Here the CDR3 DNA reads TGTGCCAGCAGCCGACTGACGGGAGGGCAAAAGCAGTACTTC. Protein product: CASSRLTGGQKQYF.